The 18 T cell receptor beta chains reported below all come from one sample, sequenced in a study of beta chain features in type 1 diabetes (dated by TCRdb to the late 2010s). For these TCRs, the target antigens are not known. Broader findings and caveats from the paper: A moderate but significant shortening of TCRB CDR3 length was observed in type 1 diabetes patients in all four CD4+ subsets.

Libraries came from the immunoSEQ multiplex PCR assay. The entire isolated RNA was reverse transcribed using the High Capacity cDNA Reverse Transcription Kit, and thus expressed TCRB transcripts were sequenced. In its TCRdb copy, this immuneACCESS table keeps in-frame sequences only and misses some clones. Where compared with another copy, unresolved V genes explain less than half of these, and the others have no known cause. The sample table lists 150,000 to 200,000 clones, roughly 63% of them with a count of one. Roughly 0.095% of the sample belongs to the ten largest clones. Material for sequencing was naive CD4+ T cells from blood. According to the study, the label for this sample's cell subset or site signals: true naive CD4+ T cells. The source is a young man with type 1 diabetes.

The rearrangement joins TRBV5-1 to TRBJ2-5, with TRBD1 identical over 7 bases. The junction had 6 bases not matched to a gene; V was cut back by 5 bases and J by 2 bases. CDR1 is SGHRS, CDR2 YFSETQ, per germline. The CDR3 covers 14 residues. CDR3 DNA sequence: TGCGCCAGCAGAGAGACAGGGCTTCAAGAGACCCAGTACTTC. It encodes CASRETGLQETQYF.

This clone was detected only a few times. J is TRBJ2-3 and V is TRBV14, with 8 positions matching TRBD2. This CDR3 comprises 15 residues. Unmatched junction bases numbered 6, after V lost 4 bases and J lost 3 bases. Germline assignment: CDR1 SGHDN and CDR2 FVKESK. CDR3 region: CASSPGTSVTDTQYF. The CDR3 region has the DNA TGTGCCAGCAGCCCCGGGACTAGTGTTACAGATACGCAGTATTTT.

This chain links TRBV25-1 with TRBJ1-2, with TRBD1 as a possible D gene (5 bases). Germline V gene sequence: CDR1 MGHDK, CDR2 SYGVNS. The CDR3 has 12 residues. V lost 3 bases and J 7 bases, leaving 9 bases between the germline ends. CDR3 DNA: TGTGCCAGCAGTGATTGGGGCCTTGGCTACACCTTC. This sequence encodes CASSDWGLGYTF.

This clone was seen a handful of times. V and J are TRBV30 and TRBJ1-2; D remains ambiguous. V was trimmed by 1 base and J by 8 bases, leaving 5 bases between them. Germline values: CDR1 GTSNPN, CDR2 SVGIG (reference sequence). The CDR3 covers 10 residues. The CDR3 reads CAWSAGGYTF. The CDR3 nucleotides read TGTGCCTGGAGTGCCGGCGGCTACACCTTC.

This chain joins TRBV29-1 and TRBJ1-2; the D gene is possibly TRBD1 (5 bases). Trimming left V 0 bases short and J 4 bases short, with 12 bases between. Per germline, CDR1 SQVTM and CDR2 ANQGSEA. The CDR3 contains 14 residues. The CDR3 DNA follows: TGCAGCGTTGAAGACAGGGTCCCAGCCTATGGCTACACCTTC. This gives the protein CSVEDRVPAYGYTF.

The rearrangement joins TRBV30 to TRBJ1-1, with 9 nucleotides matching TRBD1. The CDR3 is made up of 14 amino acids. Germline V lookup: CDR1 GTSNPN, CDR2 SVGIG (reference sequence). J gave up 6 bases and V 0 bases, and 5 bases lay outside the gene matches. The CDR3 loop reads CAWSVGQGWAEAFF. The CDR3 nucleotides read TGTGCCTGGAGTGTTGGACAGGGGTGGGCTGAAGCTTTCTTT.

This sequence joins TRBV5-1 and TRBJ1-2; 7 bases map to TRBD1. Germline values: CDR1 SGHRS, CDR2 YFSETQ. The CDR3 sequence is 12 residues long. The ends lost 3 bases at V and 7 bases at J; junction bases unmatched: 3. The CDR3 reads CASSSQGIGYTF. The CDR3 DNA is TGCGCCAGCAGCTCACAGGGGATTGGCTACACCTTC.

The chain couples TRBV7-2 to TRBJ2-5; D unclear. CDR3 length: 14 residues. V gave up 2 bases and J gave up 2 bases, with 9 bases separating them. Germline V lookup: CDR1 SGHTA, CDR2 FQGNSA. CDR3 in DNA: TGTGCCAGCAGCTTAAGTCAAATTCAAGAGACCCAGTACTTC. This sequence encodes CASSLSQIQETQYF.

V and J are TRBV7-9 and TRBJ2-5; tentative D call: TRBD2 (6 bases). Germline V gives CDR1 SEHNR, CDR2 FQNEAQ (reference sequence). The CDR3 has 15 residues. Trimming took 1 base from V and 1 from J, leaving 10 bases between them. In DNA, the CDR3 is TGTGCCAGCAGCTTAGTGGGACTCCGCCAAGAGACCCAGTACTTC. Encoded protein: CASSLVGLRQETQYF.

The chain has TRBV5-1 and TRBJ1-4; the match to TRBD1 covers 7 bases. The germline V gene encodes CDR1 SGHRS and CDR2 YFSETQ. CDR3 length equals 14 residues. V shed 4 bases, J shed 8 bases, and the junction held 8 bases outside the gene matches. The CDR3 nucleotides are TGCGCCAGCAGCGGAGGGGGCGCGAGAGAAAAACTGTTTTTT. Amino acid sequence: CASSGGGAREKLFF.

This clone was counted only a few times. This chain joins TRBV27 and TRBJ2-3; TRBD1 matches at 8 bases. The CDR3 has 13 residues. V shed 6 bases, J shed 4 bases, and the junction held 3 bases outside the gene matches. Germline assignment: CDR1 MNHEY and CDR2 SMNVEV (reference sequence). Here the CDR3 DNA reads TGTGCCAGCAGGCTACAGGGGGCAGATACGCAGTATTTT. It codes for CASRLQGADTQYF.

This clone came up a few times. This chain connects TRBV30 to TRBJ2-3, with D unresolved. In germline, CDR1 is GTSNPN, CDR2 SVGIG (reference sequence). The V gene lost 5 bases and the J gene lost 4 bases, with 10 bases spanning the gap. The CDR3 is 12 amino acids. CDR3 nucleotides: TGTGCCTGGTATGGTCATCCAGATACGCAGTATTTT. Residues: CAWYGHPDTQYF.

J is TRBJ1-1 and V is TRBV30; D is undetermined. CDR1 and CDR2 from the germline V gene are GTSNPN and SVGIG (reference sequence). The V end was cut by 0 bases, the J end by 1 base, with 12 bases between. This CDR3 has 15 residues. CDR3 sequence reads: CAWSVGPGKNTEAFF. The CDR3 DNA is TGTGCCTGGAGTGTAGGCCCGGGCAAGAACACTGAAGCTTTCTTT. The variable domain in full, completed from reference TRBV30 and TRBJ1-1, reads SQTIHQWPATLVQPVGSPLSLECTVEGTSNPNLYWYRQAAGRGLQLLFYSVGIGQISSEVPQNLSASRPQDRQFILSSKKLLLSDSGFYLCAWSVGPGKNTEAFFGQGTRLTVV.

CDR3 sequence reads: CASSLVPSGNEQYF. The CDR3 coding sequence is TGTGCCAGCAGCTTAGTCCCCTCCGGAAACGAGCAGTACTTC. The rearrangement uses TRBV7-2 and TRBJ2-7; D uncertain. The CDR3 consists of 14 residues. V was cut by 1 base and J by 5 bases, with 12 bases left in between. Germline CDR1 is SGHTA and CDR2 is FQGNSA.

This clone was seen a few times. The chain has TRBV4-1 and TRBJ1-2, with D tentatively TRBD1 (5 bases). The CDR3 extends over 15 amino acids. Trimming shortened V by 0 bases and J by 0 bases, and 8 bases separated the two germline ends. Germline V gene lookup returns CDR1 MGHRA and CDR2 YSYEKL. The CDR3 bases are TGCGCCAGCAGCCAAGATCCCAGGGCTAACTATGGCTACACCTTC. The encoded protein is CASSQDPRANYGYTF.

This sequence joins TRBV9 and TRBJ2-1; a possible D gene is TRBD1 (5 bases). Per germline, CDR1 SGDLS and CDR2 YYNGEE. V lost 1 base and J 1 base, leaving 9 bases between the germline ends. The length of the CDR3 is 15 residues. CDR3 coding DNA: TGTGCCAGCAGCGTACAGGGCTTATCCTACAATGAGCAGTTCTTC. It codes for CASSVQGLSYNEQFF. Complete variable domain (other parts from reference TRBV9 and TRBJ2-1): DSGVTQTPKHLITATGQRVTLRCSPRSGDLSVYWYQQSLDQGLQFLIQYYNGEERAKGNILERFSAQQFPDLHSELNLSSLELGDSALYFCASSVQGLSYNEQFFGPGTRLTVL.

This chain connects TRBV7-6 to TRBJ2-7, with 9 bases matching TRBD1. Germline CDR1 SGHVS, CDR2 FNYEAQ. The trim removed 5 bases at V and 4 bases at J, leaving 6 bases unmatched. This CDR3 is built from 14 residues. CDR3 sequence (DNA): TGTGCCAGCAGCACAGGGGGCAGCTCGTACGAGCAGTACTTC. Protein: CASSTGGSSYEQYF.

The chain carries TRBV29-1 and TRBJ2-7; 14 bases fit TRBD2. The germline V gene has CDR1 SQVTM and CDR2 ANQGSEA. The length of the CDR3 is 15 residues. Unmatched junction bases numbered 6, after V lost 6 bases and J lost 2 bases. The CDR3 protein is CSVSGLAGGTYEQYF. CDR3 DNA: TGCAGCGTCTCCGGACTAGCGGGGGGAACCTACGAGCAGTACTTC.